This T cell receptor (beta chain) is drawn from a study of blood T cell repertoires in COVID-19. The wider study: Whether acute or convalescent, the COVID-19 samples came from the United States, Italy and Spain. Sources were T cells, B-cell-depleted T cells, or PBMCs; the material itself was cDNA or gDNA.

Original analysis: Amplification with reference gene primers provided the estimates of nucleated cell counts. Sequencing was performed with immunoSEQ multiplex PCR; in TCRdb, only in-frame clones are kept and a portion is missing. V, J and clone size are those of that table, while D and trimming were read from the DNA. This table holds 25,000 to 30,000 clones, over 75% found once. V lost 8 bases and J lost 5, with 15 bases in between. This CDR3 spans 13 amino acids. The V gene's germline CDR1 is LNHDA and CDR2 SQIVND (reference sequence). The sequenced sample consisted of peripheral blood. This chain links TRBV19 with TRBJ2-5; no reliable D call. The TCR comes from a man aged 50-60 years with active or convalescent COVID-19. The CDR3 region has the DNA TGTGCCAGTCAAAGGCCCGGGTCGGAGACCCAGTACTTC. Amino acid sequence: CASQRPGSETQYF.